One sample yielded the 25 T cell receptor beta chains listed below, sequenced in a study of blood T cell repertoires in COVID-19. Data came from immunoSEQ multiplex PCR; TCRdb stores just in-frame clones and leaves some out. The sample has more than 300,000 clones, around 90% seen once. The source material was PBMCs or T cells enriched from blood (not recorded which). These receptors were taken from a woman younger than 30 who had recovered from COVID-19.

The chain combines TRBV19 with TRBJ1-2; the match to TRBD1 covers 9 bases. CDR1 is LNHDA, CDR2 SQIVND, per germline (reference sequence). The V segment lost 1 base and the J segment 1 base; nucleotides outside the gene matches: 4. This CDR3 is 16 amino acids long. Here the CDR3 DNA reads TGTGCCAGTAGTATAGTGGCGACAGGGGGTAACTATGGCTACACCTTC. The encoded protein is CASSIVATGGNYGYTF.

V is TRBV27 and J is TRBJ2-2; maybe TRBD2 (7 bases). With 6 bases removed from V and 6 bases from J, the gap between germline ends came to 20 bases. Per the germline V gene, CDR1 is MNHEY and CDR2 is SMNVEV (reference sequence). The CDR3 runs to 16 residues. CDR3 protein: CASRSHLGGAPGELFF. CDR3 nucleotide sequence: TGTGCCAGCAGGTCACACCTGGGGGGGGCACCCGGGGAGCTGTTTTTT.

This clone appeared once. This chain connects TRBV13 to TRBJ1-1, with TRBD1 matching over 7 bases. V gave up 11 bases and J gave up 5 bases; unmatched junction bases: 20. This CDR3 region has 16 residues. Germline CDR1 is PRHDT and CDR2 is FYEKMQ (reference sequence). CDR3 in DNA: TGTGCCGGATCCCTAGTTGAGGGGGCTATAGAGACTGAAGCTTTCTTT. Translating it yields CAGSLVEGAIETEAFF.

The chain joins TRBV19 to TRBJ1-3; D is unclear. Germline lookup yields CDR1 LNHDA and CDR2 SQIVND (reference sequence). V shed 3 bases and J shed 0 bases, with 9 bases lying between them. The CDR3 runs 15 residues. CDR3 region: CASSIEGNSGNTIYF. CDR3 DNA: TGTGCCAGTAGTATCGAGGGAAACTCTGGAAACACCATATATTTT.

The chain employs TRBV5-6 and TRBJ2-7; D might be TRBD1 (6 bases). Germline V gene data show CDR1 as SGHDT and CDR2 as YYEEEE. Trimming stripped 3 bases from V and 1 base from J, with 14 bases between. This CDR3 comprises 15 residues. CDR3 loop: CASSYTGTNSYEQYF. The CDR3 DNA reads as TGTGCCAGCAGCTACACCGGGACAAATTCCTACGAGCAGTACTTC.

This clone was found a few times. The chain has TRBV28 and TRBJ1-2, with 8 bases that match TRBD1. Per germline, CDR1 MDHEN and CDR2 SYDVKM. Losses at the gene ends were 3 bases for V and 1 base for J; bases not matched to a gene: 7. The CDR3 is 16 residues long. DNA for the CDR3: TGTGCCAGCAGTTTCCCGGGACAGGTAGTTAACTATGGCTACACCTTC. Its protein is CASSFPGQVVNYGYTF.

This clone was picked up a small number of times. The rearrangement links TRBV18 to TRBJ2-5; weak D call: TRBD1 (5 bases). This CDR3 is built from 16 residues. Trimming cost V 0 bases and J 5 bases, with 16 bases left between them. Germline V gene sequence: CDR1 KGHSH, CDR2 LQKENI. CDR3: CASSPPPFGNRETQYF. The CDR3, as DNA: TGTGCCAGCTCACCACCTCCGTTCGGCAACAGGGAGACCCAGTACTTC.

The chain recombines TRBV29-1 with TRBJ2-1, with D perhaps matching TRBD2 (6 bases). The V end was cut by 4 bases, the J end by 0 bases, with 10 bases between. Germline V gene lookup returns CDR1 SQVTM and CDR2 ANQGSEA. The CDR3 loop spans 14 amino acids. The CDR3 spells CSVGLGGSYNEQFF. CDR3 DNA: TGCAGCGTTGGGCTGGGGGGCTCCTACAATGAGCAGTTCTTC.

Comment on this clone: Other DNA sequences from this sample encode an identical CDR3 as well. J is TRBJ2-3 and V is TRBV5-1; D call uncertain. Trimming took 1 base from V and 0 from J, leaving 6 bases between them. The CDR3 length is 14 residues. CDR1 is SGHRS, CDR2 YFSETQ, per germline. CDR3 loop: CASSLSGSTDTQYF. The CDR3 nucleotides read TGCGCCAGCAGCTTGTCGGGTAGCACAGATACGCAGTATTTT.

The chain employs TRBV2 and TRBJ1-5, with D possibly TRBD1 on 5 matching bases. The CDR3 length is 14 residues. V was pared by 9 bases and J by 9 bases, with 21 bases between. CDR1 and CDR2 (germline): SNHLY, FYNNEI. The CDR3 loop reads CASQLAGGLRPQHF. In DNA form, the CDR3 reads TGTGCCAGTCAACTTGCGGGGGGACTGAGGCCCCAGCATTTT.

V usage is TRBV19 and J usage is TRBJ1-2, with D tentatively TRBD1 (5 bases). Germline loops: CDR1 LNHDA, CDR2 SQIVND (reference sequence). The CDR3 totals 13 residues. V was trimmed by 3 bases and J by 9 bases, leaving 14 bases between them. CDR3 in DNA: TGTGCCAGTAGTATTCCCAGGGATAAGAGCTACACCTTC. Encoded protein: CASSIPRDKSYTF.

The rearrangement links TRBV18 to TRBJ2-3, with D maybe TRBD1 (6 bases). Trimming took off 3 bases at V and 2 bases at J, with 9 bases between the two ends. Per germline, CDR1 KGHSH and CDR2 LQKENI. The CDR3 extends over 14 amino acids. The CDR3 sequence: CASSPDRTTDTQYF. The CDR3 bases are TGTGCCAGCTCACCGGACAGAACCACAGATACGCAGTATTTT.

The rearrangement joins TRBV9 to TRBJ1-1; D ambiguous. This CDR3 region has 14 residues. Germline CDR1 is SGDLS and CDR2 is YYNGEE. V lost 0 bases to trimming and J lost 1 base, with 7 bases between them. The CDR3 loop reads CASSVVASNTEAFF. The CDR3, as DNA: TGTGCCAGCAGCGTAGTAGCCTCGAACACTGAAGCTTTCTTT. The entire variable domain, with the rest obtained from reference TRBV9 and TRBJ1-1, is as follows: DSGVTQTPKHLITATGQRVTLRCSPRSGDLSVYWYQQSLDQGLQFLIQYYNGEERAKGNILERFSAQQFPDLHSELNLSSLELGDSALYFCASSVVASNTEAFFGQGTRLTVV.

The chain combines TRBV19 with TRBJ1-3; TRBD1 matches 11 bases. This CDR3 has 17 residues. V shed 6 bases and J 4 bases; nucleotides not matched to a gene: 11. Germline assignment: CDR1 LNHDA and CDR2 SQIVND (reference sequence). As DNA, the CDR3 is TGTGCCAGTAGCTACCTCCCGGACAGGGGGCAAGGAAACACCATATATTTT. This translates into CASSYLPDRGQGNTIYF. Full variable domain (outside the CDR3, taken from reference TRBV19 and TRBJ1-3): DGGITQSPKYLFRKEGQNVTLSCEQNLNHDAMYWYRQDPGQGLRLIYYSQIVNDFQKGDIAEGYSVSREKKESFPLTVTSAQKNPTAFYLCASSYLPDRGQGNTIYFGEGSWLTVV.

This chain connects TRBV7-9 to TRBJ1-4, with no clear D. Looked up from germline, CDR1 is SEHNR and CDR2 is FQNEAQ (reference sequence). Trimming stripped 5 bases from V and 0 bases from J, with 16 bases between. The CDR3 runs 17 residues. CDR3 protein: CASSTTGGIATNEKLFF. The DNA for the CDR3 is TGTGCCAGCAGCACGACGGGAGGGATTGCAACTAATGAAAAACTGTTTTTT.

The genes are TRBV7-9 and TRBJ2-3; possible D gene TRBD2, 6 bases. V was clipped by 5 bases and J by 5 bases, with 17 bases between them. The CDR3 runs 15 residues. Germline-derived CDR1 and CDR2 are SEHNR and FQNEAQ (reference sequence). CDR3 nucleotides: TGTGCCAGCAGCCAACTTAGCGGACCCGGAGATACGCAGTATTTT. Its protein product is CASSQLSGPGDTQYF.

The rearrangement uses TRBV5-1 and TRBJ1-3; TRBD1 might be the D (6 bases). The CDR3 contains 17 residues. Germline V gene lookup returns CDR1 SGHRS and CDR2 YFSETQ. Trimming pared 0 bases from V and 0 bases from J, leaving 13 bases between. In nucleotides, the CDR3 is TGCGCCAGCAGCTTGGGAGGGGGAAGAAGCTCTGGAAACACCATATATTTT. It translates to CASSLGGGRSSGNTIYF.

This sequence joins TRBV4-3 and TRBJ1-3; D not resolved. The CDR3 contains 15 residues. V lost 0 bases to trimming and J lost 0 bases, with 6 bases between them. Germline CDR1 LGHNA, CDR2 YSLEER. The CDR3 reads CASSQDTDSGNTIYF. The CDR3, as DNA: TGCGCCAGCAGCCAAGATACTGACTCTGGAAACACCATATATTTT.

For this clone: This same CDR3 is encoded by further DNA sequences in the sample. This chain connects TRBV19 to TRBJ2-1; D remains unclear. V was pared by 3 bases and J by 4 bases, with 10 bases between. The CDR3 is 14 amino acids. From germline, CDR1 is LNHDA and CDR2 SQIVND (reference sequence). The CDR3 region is CASSIGGDYNEQFF. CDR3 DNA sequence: TGTGCCAGTAGTATCGGCGGAGATTACAATGAGCAGTTCTTC.

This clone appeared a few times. CDR3 sequence reads: CASGFPYEQYF. The CDR3 region has the DNA TGTGCCAGTGGCTTCCCCTACGAGCAGTACTTC. The chain recombines TRBV25-1 with TRBJ2-7, with no clear D. Trimming cost V 9 bases and J 2 bases, with 8 bases left between them. CDR1 is MGHDK, CDR2 SYGVNS, per germline. This CDR3 has 11 amino acids.

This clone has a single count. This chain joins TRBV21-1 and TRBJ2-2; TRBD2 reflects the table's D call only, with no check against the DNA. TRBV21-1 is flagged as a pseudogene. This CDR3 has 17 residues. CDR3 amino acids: CASSSRGNGGLGGELFF. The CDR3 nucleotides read TGTGCCAGCAGCTCCCGGGGGAACGGGGGGCTGGGCGGGGAGCTGTTTTTT.

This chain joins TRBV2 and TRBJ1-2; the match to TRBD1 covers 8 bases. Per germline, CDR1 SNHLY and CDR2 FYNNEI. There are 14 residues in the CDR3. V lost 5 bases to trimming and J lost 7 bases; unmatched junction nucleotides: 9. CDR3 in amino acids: CASSIDRGSGGYTF. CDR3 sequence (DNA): TGTGCCAGCAGTATAGACAGGGGATCTGGTGGCTACACCTTC.

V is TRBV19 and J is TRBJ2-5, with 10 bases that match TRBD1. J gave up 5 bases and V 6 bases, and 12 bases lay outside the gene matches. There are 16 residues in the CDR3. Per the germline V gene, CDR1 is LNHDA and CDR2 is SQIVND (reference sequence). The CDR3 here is CASRKSGQGVMETQYF. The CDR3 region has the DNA TGTGCCAGTAGGAAGAGTGGACAGGGGGTAATGGAGACCCAGTACTTC.

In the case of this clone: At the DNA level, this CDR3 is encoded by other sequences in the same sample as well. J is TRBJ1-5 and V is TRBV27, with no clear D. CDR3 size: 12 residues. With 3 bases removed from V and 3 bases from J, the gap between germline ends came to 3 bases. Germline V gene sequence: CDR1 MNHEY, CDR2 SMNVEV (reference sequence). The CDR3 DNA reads TGTGCCAGCAGTTTCCTCAATCAGCCCCAGCATTTT. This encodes CASSFLNQPQHF.

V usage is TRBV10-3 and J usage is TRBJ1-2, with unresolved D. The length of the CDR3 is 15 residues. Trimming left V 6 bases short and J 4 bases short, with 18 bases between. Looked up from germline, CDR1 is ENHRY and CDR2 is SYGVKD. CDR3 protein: CAISENNYGPYGYTF. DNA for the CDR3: TGTGCCATCAGCGAAAACAACTACGGCCCCTATGGCTACACCTTC.